The 20 T cell receptor beta chains listed next were all sequenced from one sample in a study of T cells in localized non-small cell lung cancer. Assay used: immunoSEQ multiplex PCR; TCRdb lists only in-frame clones, some missing. Of thousands of clones in the sample, roughly 25% were seen once. Sequenced material: lung tumor tissue, taken before any cancer treatment. All receptors derive from a man between 40 and 70 years old with stage III lung adenocarcinoma.

The genes are TRBV30 and TRBJ2-1; D is unresolved. The germline CDR1 and CDR2 sequences are GTSNPN and SVGIG (reference sequence). The CDR3 is 14 residues long. V was cut by 0 bases and J by 1 base, with 7 bases left in between. The CDR3 reads CAWSVMRSYNEQFF. CDR3 nucleotides: TGTGCCTGGAGTGTAATGCGGTCCTACAATGAGCAGTTCTTC.

This chain links TRBV30 with TRBJ2-7; 8 nucleotides agree with TRBD2. This CDR3 is built from 14 residues. Germline V gives CDR1 GTSNPN, CDR2 SVGIG (reference sequence). V trimming: 0 bases; J trimming: 5 bases; junction bases outside the gene matches: 6. The CDR3 spells CAWSVSAGVHEQYF. The CDR3 coding sequence is TGTGCCTGGAGTGTATCAGCGGGGGTCCACGAGCAGTACTTC. Full variable domain (rest looked up from reference TRBV30 and TRBJ2-7): SQTIHQWPATLVQPVGSPLSLECTVEGTSNPNLYWYRQAAGRGLQLLFYSVGIGQISSEVPQNLSASRPQDRQFILSSKKLLLSDSGFYLCAWSVSAGVHEQYFGPGTRLTVT.

CDR3 region: CASSHPDRGLGETQYF. CDR3 DNA sequence: TGCGCCAGCAGCCACCCCGACAGGGGGTTGGGTGAGACCCAGTACTTC. The chain couples TRBV4-1 to TRBJ2-5; 9 nucleotides agree with TRBD1. Germline-derived CDR1 and CDR2 are MGHRA and YSYEKL. The CDR3 extends over 16 amino acids. V lost 3 bases and J lost 5; bases outside the gene matches: 10.

The chain is built from TRBV19 and TRBJ2-3; D gene uncertain. Trimming removed 8 bases from V and 1 base from J, with 13 bases in between. Germline V gene sequence: CDR1 LNHDA, CDR2 SQIVND (reference sequence). CDR3 size: 14 residues. CDR3 loop: CASAPGGGTDTQYF. CDR3 coding DNA: TGTGCCAGTGCCCCGGGTGGGGGCACAGATACGCAGTATTTT.

This clone was found a few times. J is TRBJ1-5 and V is TRBV2; D gene uncertain. Per the germline V gene, CDR1 is SNHLY and CDR2 is FYNNEI. The CDR3 contains 14 residues. Trimming pared 7 bases from V and 2 bases from J, leaving 12 bases between. The DNA for the CDR3 is TGTGCCAGCACTAAAGACCGCGGCAATCAGCCCCAGCATTTT. Translating it yields CASTKDRGNQPQHF.

This chain links TRBV5-1 with TRBJ1-5, with D possibly TRBD1 on 5 matching bases. This CDR3 comprises 15 residues. Trimming stripped 5 bases from V and 0 bases from J, with 12 bases between. From germline, CDR1 is SGHRS and CDR2 YFSETQ. The CDR3 coding sequence is TGCGCCAGCAGGCTCGACAGCTATAGCAATCAGCCCCAGCATTTT. Protein: CASRLDSYSNQPQHF.

This chain connects TRBV6-8 to TRBJ1-1; TRBD1 is a possible D gene (6 bases). CDR3 size: 13 residues. The germline V and J ends were trimmed by 10 bases and 0 bases, with 12 bases remaining between them. The V gene's germline CDR1 is MNHGY and CDR2 SAAAGT. CDR3 sequence reads: CAIRDTVNTEAFF. DNA for the CDR3: TGTGCCATCAGGGACACGGTGAACACTGAAGCTTTCTTT.

By sample fraction, this clone is medium-sized. J is TRBJ2-1 and V is TRBV6-8; TRBD1 agrees at 9 bases. Trimming at V came to 6 bases and at J to 4 bases, leaving 7 bases not matched to a gene. The CDR3 is made up of 15 amino acids. The germline gives CDR1 MNHGY, CDR2 SAAAGT. For the CDR3, the DNA is TGTGCCAGCAGCCCTCTGGGACAGGGATACAATGAGCAGTTCTTC. Protein sequence: CASSPLGQGYNEQFF.

V is TRBV6-8 and J is TRBJ1-1; D gene uncertain. Germline values: CDR1 MNHGY, CDR2 SAAAGT. Trimming stripped 10 bases from V and 10 bases from J, with 25 bases between. This CDR3 spans 14 amino acids. CDR3 amino acids: CAKNSGSPRYLAFF. CDR3 bases: TGTGCCAAAAACTCAGGCAGCCCCCGCTATTTAGCTTTCTTT.

This clone was counted only a few times. Here the CDR3 reads CASSPTGTVKFYGYTF. In DNA, the CDR3 is TGTGCCAGCTCACCAACCGGGACAGTTAAATTCTATGGCTACACCTTC. J is TRBJ1-2 and V is TRBV18, with 7 bases fitting TRBD1. J gave up 4 bases and V 2 bases, and 10 bases lay outside the gene matches. This CDR3 region has 16 residues. Germline-derived CDR1 and CDR2 are KGHSH and LQKENI. Together with reference TRBV18 and TRBJ1-2, the CDR3 gives the full variable domain: NAGVMQNPRHLVRRRGQEARLRCSPMKGHSHVYWYRQLPEEGLKFMVYLQKENIIDESGMPKERFSAEFPKEGPSILRIQQVVRGDSAAYFCASSPTGTVKFYGYTFGSGTRLTVV.

There are a few counts of this clone. J is TRBJ2-7 and V is TRBV6-8; 7 nucleotides match TRBD1. Germline values: CDR1 MNHGY, CDR2 SAAAGT. The CDR3 has 18 residues. V shed 4 bases, J shed 2 bases, and the junction held 17 bases outside the gene matches. The CDR3 DNA follows: TGTGCCAGCAGTTCAATTAGTCAGGGGGTTGCTAGGGCCTACGAGCAGTACTTC. This gives the protein CASSSISQGVARAYEQYF.

This CDR3 is CSVEDQGRSSYNEQFF. CDR3 sequence (DNA): TGCAGCGTTGAAGATCAGGGCAGAAGCTCCTACAATGAGCAGTTCTTC. This chain connects TRBV29-1 to TRBJ2-1, with D possibly being TRBD1 (5 bases). In germline, CDR1 is SQVTM, CDR2 ANQGSEA. This CDR3 has 16 residues. Trimming removed 0 bases from V and 0 bases from J, with 12 bases in between.

The chain's CDR3 is CASSEWWVGGDLQETQYF. CDR3 DNA sequence: TGTGCCAGCAGTGAATGGTGGGTTGGCGGGGATCTGCAAGAGACCCAGTACTTC. This chain connects TRBV25-1 to TRBJ2-5; maybe TRBD2 (6 bases). The CDR3 is made up of 18 amino acids. Germline V gene data show CDR1 as MGHDK and CDR2 as SYGVNS. V was pared by 1 base and J by 2 bases, with 20 bases between.

This clone came up a few times. The rearrangement links TRBV9 to TRBJ2-7, with D unresolved. Trimming took off 5 bases at V and 2 bases at J, with 8 bases between the two ends. The CDR3 runs to 12 residues. Germline-derived CDR1 and CDR2 are SGDLS and YYNGEE. The CDR3: CASSDFAYEQYF. The CDR3 DNA sequence: TGTGCCAGCAGTGATTTCGCCTACGAGCAGTACTTC.

The genes are TRBV16 and TRBJ1-2; D not certain. CDR3 length: 14 residues. Germline V lookup: CDR1 KGHSY, CDR2 FQNENV. With 4 bases removed from V and 5 bases from J, the gap between germline ends came to 14 bases. CDR3 nucleotides: TGTGCCAGCAGCCTCAGAACCCGGACGTATGGCTACACCTTC. Its translation: CASSLRTRTYGYTF.

This clone was observed a few times. The DNA contains a base that is ambiguous or unread; its residue becomes X. The chain carries TRBV18 and TRBJ1-5; the D is unclear. Germline CDR1 reads KGHSH; CDR2 reads LQKENI. The CDR3 runs 16 residues. V shed 5 bases and J shed 7 bases, with 21 bases lying between them. In DNA form, the CDR3 reads TGTGCCAGCTCAYCATCAATCGGCGCCGAAAGACAGCCCCAGCATTTT. It encodes CASSXSIGAERQPQHF.

This clone was detected only a few times. V usage is TRBV9 and J usage is TRBJ1-5; D remains ambiguous. CDR3 size: 12 residues. Germline-derived CDR1 and CDR2 are SGDLS and YYNGEE. V was clipped by 5 bases and J by 0 bases, with 3 bases between them. CDR3: CASRYSNQPQHF. CDR3 nucleotides: TGTGCCAGCAGGTATAGCAATCAGCCCCAGCATTTT.

The gene calls are TRBV5-1 and TRBJ2-3; D possibly corresponds to TRBD1 (6 bases). V was pared by 0 bases and J by 5 bases, with 13 bases between. CDR3 size: 15 residues. Germline-derived CDR1 and CDR2 are SGHRS and YFSETQ. This chain's CDR3 is CASSLERGWGDTQYF. For the CDR3, the DNA is TGCGCCAGCAGCTTGGAGAGGGGGTGGGGAGATACGCAGTATTTT.

In its sample, this clone is medium-sized (0.01 to 0.1%). The chain recombines TRBV9 with TRBJ2-1; the D is unclear. There are 14 residues in the CDR3. V lost 5 bases and J lost 5, with 14 bases in between. In germline, CDR1 is SGDLS, CDR2 YYNGEE. The CDR3 DNA reads as TGTGCCAGCAGTATTGGGCGGTCTAACAATGAGCAGTTCTTC. The encoded protein is CASSIGRSNNEQFF.

This clone was detected only a few times. This chain links TRBV9 with TRBJ2-2; no reliable D call. The CDR3 is 16 residues long. Trimming left V 1 base short and J 2 bases short, with 12 bases between. From germline, CDR1 is SGDLS and CDR2 YYNGEE. DNA for the CDR3: TGTGCCAGCAGCGTATCTAGTGGGATTAACACCGGGGAGCTGTTTTTT. Its translation is CASSVSSGINTGELFF.